These 25 T cell receptor beta chains originate from one sample sequenced in a study of blood T cell repertoires in COVID-19. The data were produced by immunoSEQ multiplex PCR, yet TCRdb's version contains in-frame clones alone and is incomplete. The sample contains some 250,000 clones, around 80% of which appear only once. The sequenced sample was peripheral blood. The receptor source for this set is a man in his fifties or sixties with acute or convalescent COVID-19.

The chain uses TRBV7-8 and TRBJ2-7, with TRBD1 identical over 8 bases. Germline V lookup: CDR1 SGHVS, CDR2 FQNEAQ. The CDR3 sequence is 13 residues long. V lost 1 base to trimming and J lost 4 bases; unmatched junction nucleotides: 0. This chain's CDR3 is CASSLDRGYEQYF. CDR3 in DNA: TGTGCCAGCAGCTTAGACAGGGGGTACGAGCAGTACTTC.

The chain has TRBV7-9 and TRBJ1-1; D unresolved. This CDR3 is 11 amino acids long. CDR1 and CDR2 from the germline V gene are SEHNR and FQNEAQ (reference sequence). Trimming removed 8 bases at V and 1 base at J, with 5 bases between. The CDR3 nucleotides read TGTGCCAGCGGGCCGAACACTGAAGCTTTCTTT. Its protein is CASGPNTEAFF.

The chain couples TRBV6-6 to TRBJ2-7; 10 nucleotides match TRBD1. The CDR3 is 14 residues long. Germline assignment: CDR1 MNHNY and CDR2 SVGAGI (reference sequence). V lost 7 bases to trimming and J lost 4 bases; unmatched junction nucleotides: 7. CDR3 sequence reads: CASIPGQGLYEQYF. DNA of the CDR3: TGTGCCAGCATCCCGGGACAGGGGTTATACGAGCAGTACTTC.

This clone occurred once. The CDR3 DNA sequence: TGTGCCAGCAGTTTATGGACTAACGATGAGCAGTTCTTC. Its translation: CASSLWTNDEQFF. The chain combines TRBV12-3 or TRBV12-4 with TRBJ2-1, with D possibly TRBD2 on 6 matching bases. The CDR3 loop spans 13 amino acids. The V and J ends lost 2 bases and 8 bases respectively, with 10 bases between them.

The chain links TRBV28 to TRBJ2-7, with TRBD1 matching 9 bases. The CDR3 is 15 residues long. Per germline, CDR1 MDHEN and CDR2 SYDVKM. The V gene end was trimmed by 7 bases and the J gene end by 3 bases; junction bases not matched to a gene: 10. CDR3 in DNA: TGTGCCAGCACACCCCCGGGACAGGGATTCTACGAGCAGTACTTC. Translated: CASTPPGQGFYEQYF.

The chain has TRBV7-3 and TRBJ1-2, with TRBD1 identical over 7 bases. CDR1 and CDR2 from the germline V gene are SGHTA and FQGTGA. The junction had 2 bases not matched to a gene; V was cut back by 5 bases and J by 2 bases. CDR3 length: 13 amino acids. CDR3 sequence (DNA): TGTGCCAGCAGCATGGGACAGAACTATGGCTACACCTTC. Its protein product is CASSMGQNYGYTF.

The chain has TRBV7-9 and TRBJ2-2, with D possibly matching TRBD2 (6 bases). In germline, CDR1 is SEHNR, CDR2 FQNEAQ (reference sequence). The CDR3 spans 16 residues. Between the trimmed V and J ends, which lost 7 bases and 0 bases, there was a span of 15 bases. The CDR3 coding sequence is TGTGCCAGCACCCCCGCGGCTAGCGCGAACACCGGGGAGCTGTTTTTT. It translates to CASTPAASANTGELFF.

The sample holds one count of this clone. The genes are TRBV5-4 and TRBJ1-1; D is undetermined. V shed 4 bases and J shed 2 bases, with 9 bases lying between them. This CDR3 contains 13 residues. In germline, CDR1 is SGHNT, CDR2 YYREEE (reference sequence). CDR3 in DNA: TGTGCCAGCAGCATAGGGAGAAACACTGAAGCTTTCTTT. Its protein is CASSIGRNTEAFF. The whole variable domain, remainder taken from reference TRBV5-4 and TRBJ1-1, is ETGVTQSPTHLIKTRGQQVTLRCSSQSGHNTVSWYQQALGQGPQFIFQYYREEENGRGNFPPRFSGLQFPNYSSELNVNALELDDSALYLCASSIGRNTEAFFGQGTRLTVV.

This clone was seen only a few times. CDR3 in DNA: TGTGCCAGAGTACAGGGTTCCGTTGAAGCTTTCTTT. Encoded protein: CARVQGSVEAFF. The rearrangement links TRBV2 to TRBJ1-1, with D tentatively TRBD1 (6 bases). The CDR3 consists of 12 residues. Germline assignment: CDR1 SNHLY and CDR2 FYNNEI. V lost 9 bases and J 7 bases, leaving 15 bases between the germline ends.

V gene TRBV3-1 (or the pseudogene TRBV3-2) combines with J gene TRBJ2-1; 7 bases are a match to TRBD2. The CDR3 contains 15 residues. CDR1 is LGHDT, CDR2 YNNKEL, per germline (reference sequence). V was pared by 4 bases and J by 6 bases, with 9 bases of the junction left unmatched. The CDR3 bases are TGTGCCAGCAGCCGCCCCGCGGGAGTACGCAATGAGCAGTTCTTC. Encoded protein: CASSRPAGVRNEQFF.

The chain links TRBV11-2 to TRBJ1-5, with D unclear. V dropped 5 bases and J dropped 6 bases, with 17 bases sitting between them. Germline V gives CDR1 SGHAT, CDR2 FQNNGV. The CDR3 extends over 15 amino acids. The CDR3 spells CASSPGAGVGQPQHF. For the CDR3, the DNA is TGTGCCAGCAGCCCCGGTGCCGGGGTGGGTCAGCCCCAGCATTTT.

This sequence joins TRBV6-2 or TRBV6-3 and TRBJ2-1, with D tentatively TRBD2 (6 bases). V shed 0 bases and J shed 0 bases, with 9 bases lying between them. The CDR3 covers 16 residues. Germline CDR1 MNHEY, CDR2 SVGEGT. CDR3 protein: CASSYSGRTSYNEQFF. In DNA, the CDR3 is TGTGCCAGCAGTTACTCAGGGAGGACCTCCTACAATGAGCAGTTCTTC.

This rearrangement joins TRBV19 to TRBJ2-1, with a possible D match to TRBD2 (7 bases). Trimming pared 6 bases from V and 8 bases from J, leaving 17 bases between. The CDR3 covers 14 residues. Germline-derived CDR1 and CDR2 are LNHDA and SQIVND (reference sequence). CDR3 sequence: CASSHLGGHDEQFF. The CDR3 nucleotides read TGTGCCAGTAGCCACCTGGGGGGGCACGATGAGCAGTTCTTC.

The J gene is TRBJ1-4, the V gene TRBV4-2; 7 positions match TRBD1. The CDR3 is made up of 16 amino acids. Germline loops: CDR1 LGHNA, CDR2 YNFKEQ. V shed 6 bases and J 5 bases; nucleotides not matched to a gene: 12. Here the CDR3 DNA reads TGTGCCAGCAGAACCACCCCGGGACAGCACAATGAAAAACTGTTTTTT. The encoded protein is CASRTTPGQHNEKLFF.

Notes on this clone: The sample has other DNA sequences that encode this CDR3 too. The chain carries TRBV7-2 and TRBJ2-7, with D hard to call. The germline V gene encodes CDR1 SGHTA and CDR2 FQGNSA. V dropped 4 bases and J dropped 3 bases, with 4 bases sitting between them. The CDR3 length is 11 residues. The CDR3 DNA reads as TGTGCCAGCAGCTCTTACTACGAGCAGTACTTC. The encoded protein is CASSSYYEQYF. Complete variable domain (other parts from reference TRBV7-2 and TRBJ2-7): GAGVSQSPSNKVTEKGKDVELRCDPISGHTALYWYRQSLGQGLEFLIYFQGNSAPDKSGLPSDRFSAERTGGSVSTLTIQRTQQEDSAVYLCASSSYYEQYFGPGTRLTVT.

CDR3 in amino acids: CASSWTGAEAFF. CDR3 coding DNA: TGTGCCAGCAGTTGGACAGGGGCTGAAGCTTTCTTT. This chain connects TRBV12-3 or TRBV12-4 to TRBJ1-1, with 9 nucleotides matching TRBD1. V lost 4 bases to trimming and J lost 6 bases; unmatched junction nucleotides: 0. CDR3 size: 12 residues.

The chain uses TRBV6-5 and TRBJ2-1; 7 nucleotides line up with TRBD2. Germline V gene sequence: CDR1 MNHEY, CDR2 SVGAGI. V shed 6 bases and J 5 bases; nucleotides not matched to a gene: 7. The CDR3 loop spans 14 amino acids. The CDR3 protein is CASSMGLPNNEQFF. CDR3 nucleotides: TGTGCCAGCAGCATGGGACTACCAAACAATGAGCAGTTCTTC.

The chain joins TRBV6-6 to TRBJ1-2; TRBD1 matches at 9 bases. The ends lost 5 bases at V and 2 bases at J; junction bases unmatched: 6. Germline V CDR1 and CDR2: MNHNY, SVGAGI (reference sequence). The CDR3 runs to 15 residues. Here the CDR3 DNA reads TGTGCCAGCAGTCTCACAGGGGGCCGCAACTATGGCTACACCTTC. It codes for CASSLTGGRNYGYTF.

V and J are TRBV28 and TRBJ1-2; D is unclear. Germline CDR1 and CDR2: MDHEN and SYDVKM. Trimming left V 3 bases short and J 5 bases short, with 7 bases between. The CDR3 contains 12 residues. The CDR3 loop reads CASSFEGYGYTF. CDR3 sequence (DNA): TGTGCCAGCAGTTTTGAGGGATATGGCTACACCTTC.

This clone was recorded only once. The chain joins TRBV2 to TRBJ2-7, with 10 bases that match TRBD2. The CDR3 spans 14 residues. J was trimmed by 2 bases and V by 8 bases; bases with no gene match: 6. CDR1 and CDR2 (germline): SNHLY, FYNNEI. Here the CDR3 DNA reads TGTGCCAGCGCCGGACTAGCGGAGACCTACGAGCAGTACTTC. Its protein product is CASAGLAETYEQYF.

V usage is TRBV9 and J usage is TRBJ2-7, with a possible D match to TRBD2 (6 bases). The germline gives CDR1 SGDLS, CDR2 YYNGEE. The CDR3 length is 14 residues. The ends were cut back, 0 bases at V and 4 bases at J, with 11 bases in the middle. CDR3 region: CASSVGAGTYEQYF. The CDR3 DNA is TGTGCCAGCAGCGTAGGGGCAGGGACTTACGAGCAGTACTTC. The full variable domain, in which reference TRBV9 and TRBJ2-7 provide the parts outside the CDR3, is DSGVTQTPKHLITATGQRVTLRCSPRSGDLSVYWYQQSLDQGLQFLIQYYNGEERAKGNILERFSAQQFPDLHSELNLSSLELGDSALYFCASSVGAGTYEQYFGPGTRLTVT.

The CDR3 bases are TGTGCCAGTAAGGTCCTTAGCGGACCTAGCACAGATACGCAGTATTTT. It is translated as CASKVLSGPSTDTQYF. This chain uses TRBV19 with TRBJ2-3; perhaps TRBD2 as D (6 bases). The V end was cut by 7 bases, the J end by 0 bases, with 17 bases between. This CDR3 region has 16 residues. Germline V gene data show CDR1 as LNHDA and CDR2 as SQIVND (reference sequence). Variable domain in full (rest from reference TRBV19 and TRBJ2-3): DGGITQSPKYLFRKEGQNVTLSCEQNLNHDAMYWYRQDPGQGLRLIYYSQIVNDFQKGDIAEGYSVSREKKESFPLTVTSAQKNPTAFYLCASKVLSGPSTDTQYFGPGTRLTVL.

The chain couples TRBV3-1 (or the pseudogene TRBV3-2) to TRBJ1-1; TRBD1 matches 7 bases. The V and J ends lost 4 bases and 6 bases, in that order; junction bases with no gene match: 5. Per the germline V gene, CDR1 is LGHDT and CDR2 is YNNKEL (reference sequence). The CDR3 is made up of 13 amino acids. The CDR3: CASSLQGSAEAFF. For the CDR3, the DNA is TGTGCCAGCAGCCTACAGGGGAGCGCTGAAGCTTTCTTT.

The V and J genes are TRBV10-3 and TRBJ2-3; no definite D call. The CDR3 contains 11 residues. V dropped 9 bases and J dropped 5 bases, with 9 bases sitting between them. Germline loops: CDR1 ENHRY, CDR2 SYGVKD. The CDR3 is CAIADRDTQYF. The DNA of the CDR3 is TGTGCCATTGCCGATAGAGATACGCAGTATTTT.

This sequence joins TRBV20-1 and TRBJ2-3; 8 bases fit TRBD1. V lost 3 bases, J lost 5 bases, and 7 bases stayed unmatched. This CDR3 region has 14 residues. Germline V gives CDR1 DFQATT, CDR2 SNEGSKA (reference sequence). The CDR3 protein is CSASARGLRDTQYF. CDR3 sequence (DNA): TGCAGTGCTAGTGCCAGGGGGCTAAGAGATACGCAGTATTTT.